These 27 T cell receptor beta chains were all obtained from the same sample, sequenced in a study of response to subunit inactivated influenza vaccine. TCRdb recomputed calls from the RT-PCR reads with MiXCR, one row per CDR3 protein. Among some 570,000 distinct CDR3 sequences listed, 11% were seen once. This sample was also put to use in a study of T cells expressing NK-cell markers. As reported in that work: What made the TCR beta cDNA was 5'RACE template switching with UMIs.

The sequenced sample was PBMCs from blood, obtained on the day of vaccination. The receptors stem from a man between 50 and 59 years old who received an inactivated influenza vaccine.

This clonotype showed up just a few times. The CDR3 sequence: CASSLGVTYPLRETQYF. For the CDR3, the DNA is TGTGCCAGCAGTTTAGGGGTCACCTACCCCCTAAGGGAGACCCAGTACTTC. The J gene is TRBJ2-5, the V gene TRBV5-6; D may be TRBD1 (5 bases). From germline, CDR1 is SGHDT and CDR2 YYEEEE. The V end lost 5 bases, the J end lost 5 bases, and 25 bases lay between the germline ends. The CDR3 consists of 17 residues.

This clonotype was seen repeatedly, ten times or more. The CDR3 DNA sequence: TGTGCCAGCAGGGGACAGGGGGCCTCATACGAGCAGTACTTC. It codes for CASRGQGASYEQYF. This chain connects TRBV12-3 or TRBV12-4 to TRBJ2-7; TRBD1 agrees at 12 bases. CDR3 length: 14 amino acids. The V and J ends lost 6 bases and 4 bases, in that order; junction bases with no gene match: 4.

This clonotype was found many times. This chain joins TRBV4-3 and TRBJ1-5; D remains unclear. The CDR3 length is 14 residues. Germline V gene data show CDR1 as LGHNA and CDR2 as YSLEER. Trimming removed 4 bases at V and 2 bases at J, with 9 bases between. DNA of the CDR3: TGCGCCAGCAGCCCTTCGACGGGCAATCAGCCCCAGCATTTT. Encoded protein: CASSPSTGNQPQHF.

This chain joins TRBV12-3 or TRBV12-4 and TRBJ1-6; D gene uncertain. Trimming pared 5 bases from V and 4 bases from J, leaving 12 bases between. The CDR3 contains 15 residues. The CDR3 bases are TGTGCCAGCAGTCCGGATATGGGGTATAATTCACCCCTCCACTTT. Its translation: CASSPDMGYNSPLHF.

The chain carries TRBV19 and TRBJ2-2; D gene ambiguous. V gave up 3 bases and J gave up 7 bases, with 12 bases separating them. Looked up from germline, CDR1 is LNHDA and CDR2 is SQIVND (reference sequence). The CDR3 is 14 residues long. The CDR3 spells CASSIVGWSGELFF. The CDR3 region has the DNA TGTGCCAGTAGTATTGTGGGGTGGAGCGGGGAGCTGTTTTTT.

This sequence joins TRBV5-5 and TRBJ2-1, with TRBD2 identical over 7 bases. The CDR3 consists of 15 residues. The trim removed 3 bases at V and 3 bases at J, leaving 6 bases unmatched. Germline loops: CDR1 SGHKS, CDR2 YYEKEE (reference sequence). The CDR3 nucleotides are TGTGCCAGCAGCTCTTCTAGCGGCCTCTACAATGAGCAGTTCTTC. Residues: CASSSSSGLYNEQFF. Full variable domain (rest looked up from reference TRBV5-5 and TRBJ2-1): DAGVTQSPTHLIKTRGQQVTLRCSPISGHKSVSWYQQVLGQGPQFIFQYYEKEERGRGNFPDRFSARQFPNYSSELNVNALLLGDSALYLCASSSSSGLYNEQFFGPGTRLTVL.

This clonotype turned up a few times. J is TRBJ2-1 and V is TRBV4-2; D could derive from TRBD1 or TRBD2 (5 bases each). Trimming cost V 1 base and J 7 bases, with 17 bases left between them. This CDR3 is built from 16 residues. Germline assignment: CDR1 LGHNA and CDR2 YNFKEQ. This chain's CDR3 is CASSQGSGGVRNEQFF. The CDR3 nucleotides are TGTGCCAGCAGCCAAGGCTCTGGGGGAGTGAGAAATGAGCAGTTCTTC.

This clonotype has just a few counts. The V gene is TRBV6-5, the J gene TRBJ2-1, with TRBD2 matching 10 bases. The CDR3 is 16 residues long. J gave up 4 bases and V 4 bases, and 7 bases lay outside the gene matches. The germline gives CDR1 MNHEY, CDR2 SVGAGI. The CDR3 nucleotides read TGTGCCAGCAGTTTCACCGGGACTAGCGTGTACAATGAGCAGTTCTTC. As protein: CASSFTGTSVYNEQFF.

In its sample, this clonotype was seen many times. The rearrangement joins TRBV4-1 to TRBJ1-2, with 7 bases that match TRBD1. The CDR3 runs to 15 residues. Germline CDR1 reads MGHRA; CDR2 reads YSYEKL. The ends lost 4 bases at V and 5 bases at J; junction bases unmatched: 10. The CDR3 protein is CASSPQGQRSYGYTF. CDR3 DNA sequence: TGCGCCAGCAGCCCACAGGGACAGCGAAGTTATGGCTACACCTTC.

This clonotype was seen ten or more times. J is TRBJ2-1 and V is TRBV4-3; no firm D call. V was shortened by 0 bases and J by 2 bases, with 11 bases between the two germline ends. The CDR3 has 16 amino acids. CDR1 is LGHNA, CDR2 YSLEER, per germline. The CDR3 nucleotides are TGCGCCAGCAGCCAAGACCCTGTAGGAACCTACAATGAGCAGTTCTTC. Translating it yields CASSQDPVGTYNEQFF.

This clonotype was seen only a few times. The chain couples TRBV20-1 to TRBJ1-5; D is unresolved. The CDR3 length is 15 residues. Trimming shortened V by 0 bases and J by 0 bases, and 9 bases separated the two germline ends. Germline CDR1 reads DFQATT; CDR2 reads SNEGSKA (reference sequence). The CDR3, as DNA: TGCAGTGCTAGAGATCGAGCGGCTAGCAATCAGCCCCAGCATTTT. Translation: CSARDRAASNQPQHF.

The chain carries TRBV20-1 and TRBJ2-7, with a tentative D call TRBD2 (6 bases). Trimming removed 6 bases from V and 3 bases from J, with 15 bases in between. This CDR3 comprises 13 residues. Germline loops: CDR1 DFQATT, CDR2 SNEGSKA (reference sequence). CDR3 DNA sequence: TGCAGTGCGGGCGGAGGGCCGGGCTACGAGCAGTACTTC. Encoded protein: CSAGGGPGYEQYF.

This chain connects TRBV6-2 or TRBV6-3 to TRBJ1-5, with D perhaps TRBD1 (5 bases). This CDR3 spans 15 amino acids. V was cut by 4 bases and J by 5 bases, with 15 bases left in between. The V gene's germline CDR1 is MNHEY and CDR2 SVGEGT. DNA of the CDR3: TGTGCCAGCAGTTGGGGACTCCTGGGGTATCAGCCCCAGCATTTT. Encoded protein: CASSWGLLGYQPQHF.

The chain employs TRBV20-1 and TRBJ2-7; 8 bases line up with TRBD2. J gave up 5 bases and V 5 bases, and 5 bases lay outside the gene matches. Germline values: CDR1 DFQATT, CDR2 SNEGSKA (reference sequence). The CDR3 loop spans 12 amino acids. This CDR3 is CSALGLVNEQYF. In DNA form, the CDR3 reads TGCAGTGCTTTGGGACTAGTCAACGAGCAGTACTTC.

This clonotype showed up just a few times. V usage is TRBV12-3 or TRBV12-4 and J usage is TRBJ1-4; D possibly corresponds to TRBD1 (5 bases). The V and J ends lost 6 bases and 1 base respectively, with 15 bases between them. There are 16 residues in the CDR3. CDR3: CASSRQLGQTNEKLFF. The CDR3 coding sequence is TGTGCCAGCAGCCGACAGTTGGGCCAAACTAATGAAAAACTGTTTTTT.

About this clonotype itself: The junction departs from germline at one end; a sequencing error may be responsible. The chain combines TRBV20-1 with TRBJ1-2; D is unresolved. CDR1 DFQATT and CDR2 SNEGSKA come from the germline V gene (reference sequence). The length of the CDR3 is 18 residues. Here the CDR3 DNA reads TGCAGTGCCAGAGGAGTAGTATTGGTAGGGTTAGGTAACTATGGCTACACCTTC. It specifies CSARGVVLVGLGNYGYTF.

The rearrangement uses TRBV11-1 and TRBJ2-7, with TRBD2 matching over 13 bases. CDR3 length equals 18 residues. CDR1 and CDR2 (germline): SGHAT, FQDESV (reference sequence). Losses at the gene ends were 1 base for V and 0 bases for J; bases not matched to a gene: 6. The CDR3 reads CASSLGTGLAGYSYEQYF. Here the CDR3 DNA reads TGTGCCAGCAGCTTAGGCACGGGACTAGCGGGGTACTCCTACGAGCAGTACTTC.

This clonotype was seen a few times. The rearrangement links TRBV12-3 or TRBV12-4 to TRBJ1-1; D not resolved. CDR3 size: 13 residues. V was cut by 6 bases and J by 4 bases, with 12 bases left in between. The CDR3 DNA reads as TGTGCCAGCAGCCCCCCCGGGATCACTGAAGCTTTCTTT. Protein: CASSPPGITEAFF.

The CDR3 spells CASSQDSPPGNTIYF. CDR3 DNA: TGCGCCAGCAGCCAAGATTCCCCACCTGGAAACACCATATATTTT. The chain uses TRBV4-3 and TRBJ1-3; no firm D call. V was clipped by 0 bases and J by 2 bases, with 8 bases between them. Germline values: CDR1 LGHNA, CDR2 YSLEER. There are 15 residues in the CDR3.

Only a few counts were recorded for this clonotype. The CDR3 protein is CASSQDLILLMNEQFF. CDR3 sequence (DNA): TGTGCCAGCAGCCAAGATTTAATTCTATTGATGAATGAGCAGTTCTTC. The chain uses TRBV3-1 and TRBJ2-1; no firm D call. CDR3 size: 16 residues. CDR1 and CDR2 (germline): LGHDT, YNNKEL (reference sequence). V gave up 0 bases and J gave up 7 bases, with 16 bases separating them.

On this clonotype itself: A read error may account for a junction end that differs from germline. The J gene is TRBJ2-1, the V gene TRBV7-2; 11 positions agree with TRBD2. Germline assignment: CDR1 SGHTA and CDR2 FQGNSA. The CDR3 covers 16 residues. The CDR3 DNA follows: TGTGCCAACAGCTTAGCGGGAGGGCGCTCCTACAATGAGCAGTTCTTC. Its translation is CANSLAGGRSYNEQFF. The complete variable domain, with remaining parts taken from reference TRBV7-2 and TRBJ2-1, reads GAGVSQSPSNKVTEKGKDVELRCDPISGHTALYWYRQSLGQGLEFLIYFQGNSAPDKSGLPSDRFSAERTGGSVSTLTIQRTQQEDSAVYLCANSLAGGRSYNEQFFGPGTRLTVL.

This clonotype occurred a few times. The chain joins TRBV18 to TRBJ1-2; D remains ambiguous. CDR1 KGHSH and CDR2 LQKENI come from the germline V gene. This CDR3 contains 15 residues. V lost 6 bases and J lost 0, with 14 bases in between. CDR3 sequence reads: CASSPGPFPNYGYTF. CDR3 nucleotide sequence: TGTGCCAGCTCTCCCGGGCCTTTTCCTAACTATGGCTACACCTTC.

The V gene is TRBV7-8, the J gene TRBJ2-7; TRBD1 matches at 7 bases. V shed 1 base and J 0 bases; nucleotides not matched to a gene: 3. The CDR3 sequence is 15 residues long. Germline V gene sequence: CDR1 SGHVS, CDR2 FQNEAQ. The CDR3 protein is CASSLGDSSSYEQYF. The DNA of the CDR3 is TGTGCCAGCAGCTTAGGGGACAGCAGCTCCTACGAGCAGTACTTC.

This sequence joins TRBV28 and TRBJ2-7; D might be TRBD1 (6 bases). This CDR3 has 12 residues. V lost 8 bases to trimming and J lost 2 bases, with 10 bases between them. CDR1 and CDR2 (germline): MDHEN, SYDVKM. The CDR3 is CASQGNAYEQYF. The CDR3 DNA is TGTGCCAGCCAGGGGAATGCCTACGAGCAGTACTTC.

The chain links TRBV15 to TRBJ2-2, with D tentatively TRBD1 (5 bases). Germline V gives CDR1 LNHNV, CDR2 YYDKDF (reference sequence). This CDR3 has 16 amino acids. Trimming took off 1 base at V and 0 bases at J, with 9 bases between the two ends. This CDR3 reads CATSRGQLPNTGELFF. For the CDR3, the DNA is TGTGCCACCAGCAGAGGACAGCTTCCGAACACCGGGGAGCTGTTTTTT.

A few counts support this clonotype. V usage is TRBV7-2 and J usage is TRBJ2-5; D gene ambiguous. Per the germline V gene, CDR1 is SGHTA and CDR2 is FQGNSA. The length of the CDR3 is 15 residues. V lost 4 bases to trimming and J lost 1 base, with 13 bases between them. The CDR3 is CASSSQRPLQETQYF. In nucleotides, the CDR3 is TGTGCCAGCAGCTCACAGCGTCCCCTCCAAGAGACCCAGTACTTC. Drawing the rest from reference TRBV7-2 and TRBJ2-5, the complete variable domain is GAGVSQSPSNKVTEKGKDVELRCDPISGHTALYWYRQSLGQGLEFLIYFQGNSAPDKSGLPSDRFSAERTGGSVSTLTIQRTQQEDSAVYLCASSSQRPLQETQYFGPGTRLLVL.

This clonotype has just a few counts. The chain carries TRBV24-1 and TRBJ2-1; 7 nucleotides agree with TRBD2. The CDR3 spans 17 residues. After removal of 4 bases from V and 0 bases from J, the junction contained 8 bases not matched to a gene. CDR1 is KGHDR, CDR2 SFDVKD, per germline. CDR3 loop: CATSERVGGGSYNEQFF. CDR3 bases: TGTGCCACCAGTGAGCGGGTGGGGGGGGGCTCCTACAATGAGCAGTTCTTC.